This T cell receptor beta chain was sequenced for a study of control samples from healthy donors and cancer patients. Measured with immunoSEQ multiplex PCR; TCRdb has only the in-frame clones, and not every one. The sample contains 150,000 to 160,000 clones, over 85% of which appear only once. This clonotype was obtained from a man in his fifties in good health. The specimen was blood.

CDR3 sequence (DNA): TGTGCCAGCAGCTTATCACAGGGTGAAGCTTTCTTT. Protein product: CASSLSQGEAFF. The chain employs TRBV7-9 and TRBJ1-1, with D tentatively TRBD1 (6 bases). V was trimmed by 2 bases and J by 7 bases, leaving 8 bases between them. This CDR3 comprises 12 residues. Germline V lookup: CDR1 SEHNR, CDR2 FQNEAQ (reference sequence).